Presented here are 24 T cell receptor beta chains from one specimen sequenced in a study of shared clonotypes between healthy human individuals. The naive CD8 fraction comprised CD45RO-negative cells positively selected for CCR7 and excluded terminally differentiated effector memory CD45RA+ cells. This table comes from immunoSEQ multiplex PCR, and its TCRdb copy is limited to in-frame clones, with some not included. Here the sample spans around 2,000,000 clones, about 94% being singletons. Sequences were obtained from naive CD8+ T cells sorted from blood. The receptors come from a young man in good health.

The CDR3 region has the DNA TGCGCCAGCAGCCAAGATTCAGCGAACACCGGGGAGCTGTTTTTT. It codes for CASSQDSANTGELFF. V gene TRBV4-1 combines with J gene TRBJ2-2; D unclear. Germline V gene data show CDR1 as MGHRA and CDR2 as YSYEKL. The CDR3 has 15 residues. Trimming removed 0 bases from V and 0 bases from J, with 5 bases in between.

This clone turned up a few times. The V call is TRBV18, the J call TRBJ1-4, with D perhaps TRBD1 (5 bases). The V end lost 8 bases, the J end lost 3 bases, and 13 bases lay between the germline ends. This CDR3 has 14 amino acids. CDR1 KGHSH and CDR2 LQKENI come from the germline V gene. CDR3 sequence: CASGDFGSNEKLFF. CDR3 sequence (DNA): TGTGCCAGCGGGGACTTCGGGTCTAATGAAAAACTGTTTTTT.

The rearrangement joins TRBV5-6 to TRBJ1-5; possible D gene TRBD1, 5 bases. V was shortened by 0 bases and J by 4 bases, with 11 bases between the two germline ends. The CDR3 loop spans 15 amino acids. Germline loops: CDR1 SGHDT, CDR2 YYEEEE. The CDR3 reads CASSLGGTGNQPQHF. In DNA form, the CDR3 reads TGTGCCAGCAGCTTGGGTGGGACGGGGAATCAGCCCCAGCATTTT.

This chain uses TRBV5-5 with TRBJ2-2, with D perhaps TRBD1 (6 bases). CDR1 is SGHKS, CDR2 YYEKEE, per germline (reference sequence). V was pared by 4 bases and J by 0 bases, with 10 bases between. The CDR3 runs 15 residues. Here the CDR3 reads CASSATGPNTGELFF. The CDR3 nucleotides are TGTGCCAGCAGCGCAACAGGGCCGAACACCGGGGAGCTGTTTTTT.

The chain couples TRBV4-1 to TRBJ1-2; D not resolved. Germline-derived CDR1 and CDR2 are MGHRA and YSYEKL. There are 15 residues in the CDR3. Trimming shortened V by 1 base and J by 3 bases, and 12 bases separated the two germline ends. The CDR3 here is CASSQVAGIDYGYTF. DNA for the CDR3: TGCGCCAGCAGCCAAGTAGCCGGGATCGACTATGGCTACACCTTC.

This sequence joins TRBV18 and TRBJ2-7; D gene ambiguous. The CDR3 length is 12 residues. In germline, CDR1 is KGHSH, CDR2 LQKENI. V shed 2 bases and J shed 5 bases, with 7 bases lying between them. The CDR3 nucleotides are TGTGCCAGCTCACCAGTAGGGAACGAGCAGTACTTC. Translating it yields CASSPVGNEQYF.

V is TRBV6-5 and J is TRBJ2-7; D is unresolved. Trimming shortened V by 11 bases and J by 3 bases, and 17 bases separated the two germline ends. This CDR3 has 13 amino acids. CDR1 and CDR2 (germline): MNHEY, SVGAGI. The CDR3 nucleotides read TGTGCCGGGGTCGAAAGGCCAGACTACGAGCAGTACTTC. This encodes CAGVERPDYEQYF.

The chain joins TRBV9 to TRBJ2-3; 9 positions match TRBD2. The germline CDR1 and CDR2 sequences are SGDLS and YYNGEE. The CDR3 loop spans 16 amino acids. V shed 4 bases and J 2 bases; nucleotides not matched to a gene: 8. DNA of the CDR3: TGTGCCAGCAGCCCCCGGACTAGCGTATACACAGATACGCAGTATTTT. Translation gives CASSPRTSVYTDTQYF.

The chain joins TRBV11-2 to TRBJ2-5, with 8 bases fitting TRBD1. The germline V gene has CDR1 SGHAT and CDR2 FQNNGV. This CDR3 region has 15 residues. V dropped 3 bases and J dropped 5; count of bases not matched to a gene: 8. The CDR3 reads CASSFARGLDETQYF. The CDR3 nucleotides are TGTGCCAGCAGCTTCGCCAGGGGGCTTGATGAGACCCAGTACTTC.

V is TRBV4-1 and J is TRBJ2-7; 12 bases are shared with TRBD1. Per germline, CDR1 MGHRA and CDR2 YSYEKL. V dropped 4 bases and J dropped 7; count of bases not matched to a gene: 14. The CDR3 spans 17 residues. The CDR3 coding sequence is TGCGCCAGCAGCCCCCGTCCAGCGGGACAGGGGGCGCGGGAGCAGTACTTC. This codes for CASSPRPAGQGAREQYF.

The chain employs TRBV27 and TRBJ1-1; D is ambiguous. Trimming pared 5 bases from V and 7 bases from J, leaving 17 bases between. This CDR3 comprises 14 residues. Germline V gene data show CDR1 as MNHEY and CDR2 as SMNVEV (reference sequence). CDR3 in DNA: TGTGCCAGCAGTAGCTCCCTCCGAGAGGGTGAAGCTTTCTTT. Translated: CASSSSLREGEAFF.

On this clone itself: The sample contains more than one DNA sequence encoding this CDR3. The chain is built from TRBV6-1 and TRBJ2-7; 9 nucleotides line up with TRBD2. The V gene's germline CDR1 is MNHNS and CDR2 SASEGT. The CDR3 sequence is 15 residues long. With V trimmed by 1 base and J by 2 bases, 3 bases remained unmatched. CDR3 amino acids: CASSEGLAGPYEQYF. Here the CDR3 DNA reads TGTGCCAGCAGTGAAGGCCTAGCGGGGCCCTACGAGCAGTACTTC.

As concerns this clone: This sample includes further DNA sequences coding for the same CDR3. This chain joins TRBV20-1 and TRBJ2-1; D is undetermined. Between the trimmed V and J ends, which lost 0 bases and 9 bases, there was a span of 6 bases. Germline V gene data show CDR1 as DFQATT and CDR2 as SNEGSKA (reference sequence). The CDR3 contains 11 residues. CDR3 amino acids: CSARDVGEQFF. DNA of the CDR3: TGCAGTGCTAGAGATGTAGGTGAGCAGTTCTTC.

Concerning this clone itself: Other DNA sequences in this sample translate to the same CDR3. This chain links TRBV27 with TRBJ2-7; either TRBD1 or TRBD2 may supply D (5 bases each). The V gene lost 0 bases and the J gene lost 5 bases, with 8 bases spanning the gap. From germline, CDR1 is MNHEY and CDR2 SMNVEV (reference sequence). This CDR3 has 13 residues. The DNA of the CDR3 is TGTGCCAGCAGTTTATCGTCGGGACACGAGCAGTACTTC. This encodes CASSLSSGHEQYF.

As to this clone: Other DNA sequences in the same sample also yield this CDR3. V and J are TRBV5-1 and TRBJ1-1; D possibly corresponds to TRBD1 (6 bases). The CDR3 length is 14 residues. Germline V CDR1 and CDR2: SGHRS, YFSETQ. Trimming shortened V by 1 base and J by 4 bases, and 11 bases separated the two germline ends. CDR3 protein: CASSLTGSATEAFF. The CDR3 coding sequence is TGCGCCAGCAGCTTGACAGGGTCAGCCACTGAAGCTTTCTTT.

This clone has just a few counts. J is TRBJ1-1 and V is TRBV30, with no clear D. The CDR3 runs 12 residues. Germline CDR1 and CDR2: GTSNPN and SVGIG (reference sequence). V was cut by 1 base and J by 8 bases, with 11 bases left in between. This chain's CDR3 is CAWSAGVEEAFF. The CDR3 DNA sequence: TGTGCCTGGAGTGCGGGAGTCGAGGAAGCTTTCTTT.

V and J are TRBV19 and TRBJ2-5, with D uncertain. CDR3 length: 15 residues. Germline CDR1 reads LNHDA; CDR2 reads SQIVND (reference sequence). The ends were cut back, 3 bases at V and 1 base at J, with 12 bases in the middle. CDR3 region: CASSMGGVLQETQYF. The CDR3 nucleotides are TGTGCCAGTAGTATGGGTGGGGTCCTCCAAGAGACCCAGTACTTC. The full variable domain, rest sourced from reference TRBV19 and TRBJ2-5, is DGGITQSPKYLFRKEGQNVTLSCEQNLNHDAMYWYRQDPGQGLRLIYYSQIVNDFQKGDIAEGYSVSREKKESFPLTVTSAQKNPTAFYLCASSMGGVLQETQYFGPGTRLLVL.

For this clone: This sample includes further DNA sequences coding for the same CDR3. V gene TRBV7-9 combines with J gene TRBJ2-3; TRBD2 agrees at 7 bases. J was trimmed by 0 bases and V by 4 bases; bases with no gene match: 7. Germline V gene data show CDR1 as SEHNR and CDR2 as FQNEAQ (reference sequence). The CDR3 has 16 amino acids. The CDR3 nucleotides read TGTGCCAGCAGCTCCCGACTAGCAGGTAGCACAGATACGCAGTATTTT. Amino acids: CASSSRLAGSTDTQYF. Combining the CDR3 with reference TRBV7-9 and TRBJ2-3 gives the whole variable domain DTGVSQNPRHKITKRGQNVTFRCDPISEHNRLYWYRQTLGQGPEFLTYFQNEAQLEKSRLLSDRFSAERPKGSFSTLEIQRTEQGDSAMYLCASSSRLAGSTDTQYFGPGTRLTVL.

The V and J genes are TRBV6-1 and TRBJ2-7; 11 bases are a match to TRBD2. The germline CDR1 and CDR2 sequences are MNHNS and SASEGT. V shed 7 bases, J shed 4 bases, and the junction held 9 bases outside the gene matches. The CDR3 has 15 residues. DNA of the CDR3: TGTGCCAGCAATGAGTATAGCGGGGGGGCTTACGAGCAGTACTTC. It specifies CASNEYSGGAYEQYF.

This clone occurred once. The DNA for the CDR3 is TGTGCCAGCAGATCCGGGGGGGGAGGAAGGGACGAGCAGTACTTC. Protein: CASRSGGGGRDEQYF. V and J are TRBV6-5 and TRBJ2-7, with TRBD2 matching 8 bases. CDR1 and CDR2 from the germline V gene are MNHEY and SVGAGI. The CDR3 extends over 15 amino acids. V lost 6 bases to trimming and J lost 5 bases; unmatched junction nucleotides: 12.

CDR3 sequence: CASSLRGADIQYF. The CDR3 bases are TGTGCCAGCAGTTTACGGGGAGCCGACATTCAGTACTTC. V and J are TRBV27 and TRBJ2-4; perhaps TRBD2 as D (5 bases). The CDR3 contains 13 residues. Germline CDR1 reads MNHEY; CDR2 reads SMNVEV (reference sequence). The ends were cut back, 2 bases at V and 8 bases at J, with 10 bases in the middle.

A remark on this clone: The same CDR3 arises from other DNA sequences in this sample as well. CDR3 in amino acids: CASSLVTDTQYF. As DNA, the CDR3 is TGTGCCAGCAGCTTGGTGACAGATACGCAGTATTTT. This chain connects TRBV5-6 to TRBJ2-3; D gene uncertain. The CDR3 covers 12 residues. Trimming stripped 0 bases from V and 3 bases from J, with 2 bases between. Germline CDR1 SGHDT, CDR2 YYEEEE.

This chain joins TRBV27 and TRBJ2-5; 9 nucleotides match TRBD1. The CDR3 runs 14 residues. From germline, CDR1 is MNHEY and CDR2 SMNVEV (reference sequence). The trim removed 4 bases at V and 5 bases at J, leaving 5 bases unmatched. CDR3 sequence reads: CASSSGTGLETQYF. DNA of the CDR3: TGTGCCAGCAGTTCGGGGACAGGGCTCGAGACCCAGTACTTC.

About this clone: This sample also contains other DNA sequences that code for the same CDR3. The chain is built from TRBV5-6 and TRBJ1-5; D is undetermined. Germline CDR1 reads SGHDT; CDR2 reads YYEEEE. V was shortened by 1 base and J by 2 bases, with 7 bases between the two germline ends. The CDR3 consists of 14 residues. The CDR3 loop is CASSLLEGNQPQHF. The CDR3 region has the DNA TGTGCCAGCAGCTTGCTGGAAGGCAATCAGCCCCAGCATTTT.